This passage covers 10 T cell receptor beta chains from one sample sequenced in a study of identical twins. A single record per CDR3 protein comes from TCRdb applying MiXCR to the 5' RACE reads. The table has about 920,000 distinct CDR3 sequences, about 12% seen once; the top ten hold around 1.6%. This same sample was also taken into another study, of yellow fever vaccine responses in identical twins.

The sequenced sample consisted of PBMCs. The receptors originated from a woman under 30 in good health.

This clonotype showed up just a few times. The chain joins TRBV11-2 to TRBJ2-1; 7 bases map to TRBD2. The length of the CDR3 is 16 residues. V shed 5 bases and J 0 bases; nucleotides not matched to a gene: 7. Germline CDR1 SGHAT, CDR2 FQNNGV. CDR3 sequence reads: CASSPGRGASYNEQFF. The CDR3 DNA follows: TGTGCCAGCAGCCCGGGGAGGGGAGCCTCCTACAATGAGCAGTTCTTC.

This clonotype was picked up a small number of times. The gene calls are TRBV7-2 and TRBJ1-5; D is undetermined. The CDR3 has 17 residues. Germline loops: CDR1 SGHTA, CDR2 FQGNSA. V was clipped by 5 bases and J by 5 bases, with 22 bases between them. The CDR3: CASSEPRATIAHQPQHF. The DNA of the CDR3 is TGTGCCAGCAGCGAGCCCCGGGCTACTATCGCCCATCAGCCCCAGCATTTT. The full variable domain, its missing parts supplied by reference TRBV7-2 and TRBJ1-5, is GAGVSQSPSNKVTEKGKDVELRCDPISGHTALYWYRQSLGQGLEFLIYFQGNSAPDKSGLPSDRFSAERTGGSVSTLTIQRTQQEDSAVYLCASSEPRATIAHQPQHFGDGTRLSIL.

This clonotype was observed a handful of times. The chain is built from TRBV4-2 and TRBJ1-1; no definite D call. The V gene's germline CDR1 is LGHNA and CDR2 YNFKEQ. CDR3 length equals 13 residues. The ends were cut back, 7 bases at V and 5 bases at J, with 14 bases in the middle. CDR3 DNA: TGTGCCAGCAATTGGGCGGGAGCAACTGAAGCTTTCTTT. Its translation: CASNWAGATEAFF.

This clonotype has a handful of counts. This chain connects TRBV7-6 to TRBJ2-1; D call uncertain. With 5 bases removed from V and 3 bases from J, the gap between germline ends came to 14 bases. The CDR3 loop spans 15 amino acids. Looked up from germline, CDR1 is SGHVS and CDR2 is FNYEAQ. CDR3 in amino acids: CASSLESRSYNEQFF. The CDR3 DNA follows: TGTGCCAGCAGCCTTGAGTCAAGGAGCTACAATGAGCAGTTCTTC.

This clonotype showed up just a few times. This chain links TRBV9 with TRBJ1-1; D is uncertain. Germline lookup yields CDR1 SGDLS and CDR2 YYNGEE. The CDR3 loop spans 15 amino acids. V was pared by 0 bases and J by 1 base, with 10 bases between. The chain's CDR3 is CASSVAGSTNTEAFF. CDR3 coding DNA: TGTGCCAGCAGCGTAGCGGGCAGTACGAACACTGAAGCTTTCTTT.

This clonotype was counted only a few times. The V gene is TRBV12-3 or TRBV12-4, the J gene TRBJ2-2, with 7 bases identical to TRBD1. After removal of 5 bases from V and 4 bases from J, the junction contained 7 bases not matched to a gene. CDR3 length: 15 residues. The CDR3 sequence is CASSPGQTFTGELFF. CDR3 in DNA: TGTGCCAGCAGTCCGGGACAGACATTCACCGGGGAGCTGTTTTTT.

This clonotype was detected a few times. The chain employs TRBV6-6 and TRBJ2-3, with D hard to call. The V gene lost 6 bases and the J gene lost 2 bases, with 9 bases spanning the gap. The CDR3 consists of 13 residues. Germline V gene lookup returns CDR1 MNHNY and CDR2 SVGAGI (reference sequence). The CDR3 loop reads CASSTENTDTQYF. The CDR3 bases are TGTGCCAGCAGCACAGAGAACACAGATACGCAGTATTTT.

This clonotype was detected ten times or more. The gene calls are TRBV12-3 or TRBV12-4 and TRBJ2-1, with no clear D. V dropped 1 base and J dropped 8 bases, with 9 bases sitting between them. The CDR3 extends over 13 amino acids. The CDR3 sequence is CASSLGLGHEQFF. CDR3 nucleotides: TGTGCCAGCAGTTTAGGTCTAGGGCATGAGCAGTTCTTC.

This clonotype appeared many times. The CDR3 nucleotides read TGTGCCAGCAGTCCAGGGATCCATAATTCACCCCTCCACTTT. It is translated as CASSPGIHNSPLHF. The rearrangement links TRBV12-3 or TRBV12-4 to TRBJ1-6, with a possible D match to TRBD1 (5 bases). Trimming cost V 5 bases and J 5 bases, with 10 bases left between them. The CDR3 consists of 14 residues.

This clonotype has only a few counts. The J gene is TRBJ2-5, the V gene TRBV7-9; the D is unclear. The CDR3 loop spans 14 amino acids. V lost 3 bases and J lost 2, with 10 bases in between. Germline V gene lookup returns CDR1 SEHNR and CDR2 FQNEAQ (reference sequence). The DNA for the CDR3 is TGTGCCAGCAGCTTTAGTAGAGGACAAGAGACCCAGTACTTC. As protein: CASSFSRGQETQYF.